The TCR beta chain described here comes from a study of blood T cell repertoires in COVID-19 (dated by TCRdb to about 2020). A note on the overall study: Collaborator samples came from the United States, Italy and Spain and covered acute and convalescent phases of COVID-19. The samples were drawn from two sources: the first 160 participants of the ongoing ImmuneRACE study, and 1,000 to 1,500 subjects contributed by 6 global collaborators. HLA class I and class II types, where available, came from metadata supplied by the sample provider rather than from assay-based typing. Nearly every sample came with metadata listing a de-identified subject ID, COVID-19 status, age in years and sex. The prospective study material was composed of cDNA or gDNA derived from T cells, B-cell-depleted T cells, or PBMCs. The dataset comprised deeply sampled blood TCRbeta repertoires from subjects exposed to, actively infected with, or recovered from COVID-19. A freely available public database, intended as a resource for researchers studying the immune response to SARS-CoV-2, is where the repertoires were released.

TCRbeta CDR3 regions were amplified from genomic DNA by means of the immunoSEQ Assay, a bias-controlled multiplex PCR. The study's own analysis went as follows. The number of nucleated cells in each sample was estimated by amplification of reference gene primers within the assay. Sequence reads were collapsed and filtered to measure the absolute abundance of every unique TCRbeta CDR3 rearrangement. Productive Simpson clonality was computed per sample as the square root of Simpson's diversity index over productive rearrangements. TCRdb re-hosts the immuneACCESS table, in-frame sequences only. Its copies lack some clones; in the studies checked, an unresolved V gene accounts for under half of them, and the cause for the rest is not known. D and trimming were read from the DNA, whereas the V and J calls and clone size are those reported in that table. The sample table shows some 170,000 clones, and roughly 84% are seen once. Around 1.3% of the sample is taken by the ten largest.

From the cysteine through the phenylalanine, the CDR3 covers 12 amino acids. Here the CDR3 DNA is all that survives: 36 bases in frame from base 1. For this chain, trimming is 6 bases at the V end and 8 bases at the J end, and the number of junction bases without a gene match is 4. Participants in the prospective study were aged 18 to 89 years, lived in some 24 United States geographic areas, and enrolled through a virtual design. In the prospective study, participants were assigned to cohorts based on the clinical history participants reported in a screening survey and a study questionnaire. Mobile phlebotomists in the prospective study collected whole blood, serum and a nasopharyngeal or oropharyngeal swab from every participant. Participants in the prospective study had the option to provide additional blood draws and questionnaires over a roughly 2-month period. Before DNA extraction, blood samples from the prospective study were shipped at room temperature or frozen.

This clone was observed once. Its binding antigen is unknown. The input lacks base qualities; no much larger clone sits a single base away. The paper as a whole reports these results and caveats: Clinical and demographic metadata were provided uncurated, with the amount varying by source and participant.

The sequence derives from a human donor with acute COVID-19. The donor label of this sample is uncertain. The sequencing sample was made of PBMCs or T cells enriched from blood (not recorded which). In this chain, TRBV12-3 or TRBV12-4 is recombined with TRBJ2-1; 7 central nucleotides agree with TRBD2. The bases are TGTGCCAGCAGGTGGGGGGGGGATGAGCAGTTCTTC. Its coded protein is CASRWGGDEQFF.